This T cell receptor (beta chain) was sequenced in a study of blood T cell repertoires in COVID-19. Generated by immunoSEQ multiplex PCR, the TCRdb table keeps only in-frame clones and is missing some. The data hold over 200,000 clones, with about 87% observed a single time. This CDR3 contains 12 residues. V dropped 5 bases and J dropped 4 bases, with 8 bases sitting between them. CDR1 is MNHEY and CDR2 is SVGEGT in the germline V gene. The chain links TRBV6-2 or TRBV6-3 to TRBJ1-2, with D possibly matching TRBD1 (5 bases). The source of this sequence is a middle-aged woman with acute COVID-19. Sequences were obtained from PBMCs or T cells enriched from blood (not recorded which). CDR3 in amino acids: CASSRQSYGYTF. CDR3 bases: TGTGCCAGCAGTCGACAGAGCTATGGCTACACCTTC.